This is a list of T cell receptor beta chains from one sample in a study of blood T cell repertoires in COVID-19. Libraries were prepared by immunoSEQ multiplex PCR; TCRdb keeps only in-frame clonotypes and omits some of them. Among roughly 140,000 clones listed, 70% to 90% were seen once. What was sequenced was peripheral blood. The receptors shown here come from a human donor in a cohort sampled during active COVID-19. Each CDR3 is given with its conserved first and last residue. The D gene is left open where the match is weak. Size is stated for part of the rows, as once, few or many counts, or as a class when the clone is expanded.

TRBV5-1	TRBJ1-1	NA	TRBD1	13	CASSYDRGTEAFF	TGCGCCAGCAGCTACGACAGGGGAACTGAAGCTTTCTTT
TRBV7-3	TRBJ2-1	once	NA	15	CASSPLGGSGNEQFF	TGTGCCAGCAGCCCACTTGGTGGGTCCGGGAATGAGCAGTTCTTC
TRBV30	TRBJ1-3	NA	NA	16	CAWSIQWRFSGNTIYF	TGTGCCTGGAGTATACAATGGAGGTTCTCTGGAAACACCATATATTTT
TRBV11-3	TRBJ2-7	NA	TRBD2	13	CASSLLAGGEQYF	TGTGCCAGCAGCTTATTAGCGGGAGGCGAGCAGTACTTC
TRBV7-3	TRBJ1-1	NA	TRBD1	14	CASSSGQGHTEAFF	TGTGCCAGCAGCTCAGGACAGGGCCACACTGAAGCTTTCTTT
TRBV10-1	TRBJ2-5	NA	TRBD1	14	CASRVDRGVGTQYF	TGCGCCAGCAGGGTAGACAGGGGGGTAGGGACCCAGTACTTC
TRBV14	TRBJ2-1	NA	TRBD2	15	CASSQAGGVSNEQFF	TGTGCCAGCAGCCAAGCGGGAGGGGTATCCAATGAGCAGTTCTTC
TRBV5-1	TRBJ1-1	NA	TRBD1	17	CASSPGTGAFPNTEAFF	TGCGCCAGCAGCCCCGGGACAGGGGCCTTTCCAAACACTGAAGCTTTCTTT
TRBV11-2	TRBJ2-7	once	TRBD1	15	CASSLGQAFSYEQYF	TGTGCCAGCAGCTTGGGACAGGCGTTCTCCTACGAGCAGTACTTC
TRBV3-1/TRBV3-2	TRBJ2-5	NA	TRBD2	22	CASSQDSTTSGRPHVTRETQYF	TGTGCCAGCAGCCAAGACTCTACAACTAGCGGGAGACCACATGTGACCAGGGAGACCCAGTACTTC
TRBV7-3	TRBJ1-1	once	NA	12	CASGTGLSEAFF	TGTGCCAGCGGTACAGGGTTGTCTGAAGCTTTCTTT
TRBV2	TRBJ2-5	NA	NA	13	CASCRDYQETQYF	TGTGCCAGCTGCCGGGACTACCAAGAGACCCAGTACTTC
TRBV6-5	TRBJ1-1	NA	NA	14	CASSSPGMNTEAFF	TGTGCCAGCAGTTCACCAGGGATGAACACTGAAGCTTTCTTT
TRBV9	TRBJ2-5	NA	TRBD2	18	CASSFPGLAGGIQETQYF	TGTGCCAGCAGCTTTCCGGGACTAGCGGGAGGGATCCAAGAGACCCAGTACTTC
TRBV15	TRBJ2-1	NA	NA	14	CATSRNSGGDEQFF	TGTGCCACCAGCAGAAATTCCGGGGGAGATGAGCAGTTCTTC
TRBV3-1/TRBV3-2	TRBJ2-7	NA	NA	12	CASSLASGEQYF	TGTGCCAGCAGCTTAGCTTCGGGCGAGCAGTACTTC
TRBV6-4	TRBJ1-2	once	NA	15	CASRNPRYRDYGYTF	TGTGCCAGCAGGAATCCCCGATACAGGGACTATGGCTACACCTTC
TRBV11-2	TRBJ1-4	NA	NA	17	CASSLGMKIGGGEKLFF	TGTGCCAGCAGCTTAGGGATGAAAATCGGAGGTGGTGAAAAACTGTTTTTT
TRBV27	TRBJ2-1	NA	TRBD2	18	CASSLLGGVGLAGNEQFF	TGTGCCAGCAGTTTATTGGGGGGGGTGGGACTAGCGGGGAATGAGCAGTTCTTC
TRBV2	TRBJ2-1	once	NA	11	CASSESGTQFF	TGTGCCAGCAGTGAATCCGGTACGCAGTTCTTC
TRBV7-2	TRBJ1-5	NA	NA	16	CASSLQLQGPGQPQHF	TGTGCCAGCAGCTTACAATTACAGGGCCCTGGTCAGCCCCAGCATTTT
TRBV6-5	TRBJ2-3	NA	TRBD2	15	CASRPSGGSTDTQYF	TGTGCCAGCAGGCCTAGCGGGGGTAGCACAGATACGCAGTATTTT
TRBV27	TRBJ1-5	NA	NA	12	CAKRGPNQPQHF	TGTGCCAAGCGGGGGCCAAATCAGCCCCAGCATTTT
TRBV30	TRBJ1-5	once	NA	13	CAWTKQGDQPQHF	TGTGCCTGGACCAAACAGGGTGATCAGCCCCAGCATTTT
TRBV7-7	TRBJ2-7	NA	TRBD1	14	CASSDEGQGREQYF	TGTGCTAGCAGCGATGAGGGACAGGGGAGGGAGCAGTACTTC
TRBV12-3/TRBV12-4	TRBJ1-5	NA	NA	12	CASSFGVQPQHF	TGTGCCAGCAGTTTCGGGGTTCAGCCCCAGCATTTT
TRBV4-2	TRBJ2-3	NA	TRBD2	16	CASSQKTSGDTDTQYF	TGTGCCAGCAGCCAAAAAACTAGCGGGGACACAGATACGCAGTATTTT
TRBV5-4	TRBJ2-5	NA	TRBD2	15	CASSPGGSGQETQYF	TGTGCCAGCAGCCCGGGGGGGAGCGGTCAAGAGACCCAGTACTTC
TRBV28	TRBJ2-2	once	NA	17	CASSEGGLTSNTGELFF	TGTGCCAGCTCGGAGGGGGGGCTAACCTCGAACACCGGGGAGCTGTTTTTT